The clone carrying this T cell receptor (beta chain) was detected only a few times. Its antigen is still unknown. The data originate from a study of cytomegalovirus exposure and HLA in healthy donors. Whole-study findings and limits: An analysis was carried out later, and it reportedly showed fewer N-insertions in an Asian-associated ancestry cluster than the approximately 670-donor mean. The authors confirmed in vitro that a few CMV-associated chains were specific for CMV antigens. Researchers reportedly found TCR beta sequences accurately predicted most subjects' HLA-A and HLA-B alleles.

The primer mix had 60 Vbeta and 13 Jbeta primers. Sequenced by immunoSEQ multiplex PCR; TCRdb stores in-frame clones only, minus some. The sample records tens of thousands of clones, roughly 80% being singletons. Looked up from germline, CDR1 is LGHNA and CDR2 is YNFKEQ. The CDR3 spans 17 residues. The junction had 10 bases not matched to a gene; V was cut back by 3 bases and J by 2 bases. This sequence joins TRBV4-2 and TRBJ2-7, with TRBD2 matching over 10 bases. Sequenced material: PBMCs. This TCR derives from a male donor in good health and CMV-seropositive. The DNA of the CDR3 is TGTGCCAGCAGCCAGCCCACCCTCAGCGGGGGGGCCTACGAGCAGTACTTC. Translating gives CASSQPTLSGGAYEQYF.